This T cell receptor (beta chain) was captured by sequencing in a study of T cell changes during pregnancy in multiple sclerosis. The assay was immunoSEQ multiplex PCR, and TCRdb's table has in-frame clones only and misses some. The sample shows 45,000 to 55,000 clones, roughly nine tenths of them seen only once. Sequencing used peripheral blood, obtained in the first trimester of pregnancy. The TCR sequence derives from a female donor in good health, enrolled as a control in a pregnancy study.

CDR3 region: CASSLGVGASETQYF. Here the CDR3 DNA reads TGTGCCAGCAGCTTAGGGGTAGGGGCAAGTGAGACCCAGTACTTC. This chain joins TRBV11-3 and TRBJ2-5; maybe TRBD1 (5 bases). Looked up from germline, CDR1 is SGHNT and CDR2 is YENEEA. The CDR3 has 15 residues. The V gene lost 1 base and the J gene lost 5 bases, with 14 bases spanning the gap.